These 25 T cell receptor beta chains share one sample of origin, sequenced in a study of T-cell memory formation after mild COVID-19 (dated by TCRdb to the early 2020s). Libraries were built with 5' RACE. Sequencing relied on an Illumina NovaSeq 6000. TCRdb reanalyzed the raw reads on its own, using fastp at Q25 for trimming and MiXCR for clone calling, and kept in-frame beta chains. Each entry is one CDR3 protein sequence, shown with its most common DNA and genes. Present in this sample are about 290,000 distinct CDR3 sequences, 15% to 20% of which were seen just once. The ten biggest clones cover 20% to 25% of the sample. The sample comprised PBMCs or a T cell subset sorted from them (not recorded which). Receptors were obtained from a young man who had mild COVID-19 (a few samples of this study predate the infection). The sample titles of this study are shuffled in the database, so cell type and time point are left out; the donor was told from shared clones.

The table lists this clonotype with a few counts. J is TRBJ2-1 and V is TRBV6-1; 13 bases agree with TRBD2. There are 17 residues in the CDR3. Unmatched junction bases numbered 11, after V lost 7 bases and J lost 5 bases. The germline V gene encodes CDR1 MNHNS and CDR2 SASEGT. The CDR3, as DNA: TGTGCCAGCACCTACCACCCGGGACTAGCGGGGAACAATGAGCAGTTCTTC. It is translated as CASTYHPGLAGNNEQFF.

The table lists this clonotype with a few counts. V usage is TRBV4-2 and J usage is TRBJ1-5; no definite D call. The CDR3 consists of 16 residues. Germline V gene sequence: CDR1 LGHNA, CDR2 YNFKEQ. V was cut by 0 bases and J by 4 bases, with 13 bases left in between. Written as DNA, the CDR3 is TGTGCCAGCAGCCAAGATCCGCAGGAATCAAATCAGCCCCAGCATTTT. Translating gives CASSQDPQESNQPQHF.

The rearrangement uses TRBV6-2 or TRBV6-3 and TRBJ2-7; the D gene could be TRBD1 or TRBD2 (6 bases each). This CDR3 has 13 residues. The germline V and J ends were trimmed by 6 bases and 4 bases, with 13 bases remaining between them. CDR1 is MNHEY and CDR2 is SVGEGT in the germline V gene. In DNA form, the CDR3 reads TGTGCCAGCAGAAAGGGGGGCCTATACGAGCAGTACGTC. The encoded protein is CASRKGGLYEQYV.

This clonotype has a count of ten or more. The chain has TRBV4-1 and TRBJ1-1, with D maybe TRBD1 (5 bases). The germline V and J ends were trimmed by 5 bases and 3 bases, with 16 bases remaining between them. The CDR3 has 15 amino acids. Germline CDR1 and CDR2: MGHRA and YSYEKL. CDR3 loop: CASSRGPAGDTEAFF. Here the CDR3 DNA reads TGCGCCAGCAGCAGAGGGCCCGCGGGGGACACTGAAGCTTTCTTT.

This clonotype was counted ten times or more. V usage is TRBV5-1 and J usage is TRBJ1-5, with D hard to call. The CDR3 contains 15 residues. CDR1 and CDR2 from the germline V gene are SGHRS and YFSETQ. The germline V and J ends were trimmed by 4 bases and 0 bases, with 11 bases remaining between them. The CDR3 coding sequence is TGCGCCAGCAGCCGGGAAGGTTATAGCAATCAGCCCCAGCATTTT. It is translated as CASSREGYSNQPQHF.

This clonotype was seen only a few times. V is TRBV5-6 and J is TRBJ1-5, with a weak D call TRBD1 (5 bases). V was pared by 2 bases and J by 5 bases, with 14 bases between. CDR3 length: 15 amino acids. CDR1 and CDR2 from the germline V gene are SGHDT and YYEEEE. CDR3 protein: CASSFRQGLDQPQHF. The CDR3, as DNA: TGTGCCAGCAGCTTCAGGCAGGGTCTCGATCAGCCCCAGCATTTT. The full variable domain, its missing parts supplied by reference TRBV5-6 and TRBJ1-5, is DAGVTQSPTHLIKTRGQQVTLRCSPKSGHDTVSWYQQALGQGPQFIFQYYEEEERQRGNFPDRFSGHQFPNYSSELNVNALLLGDSALYLCASSFRQGLDQPQHFGDGTRLSIL.

The genes are TRBV10-3 and TRBJ2-5, with D uncertain. Trimming removed 0 bases at V and 5 bases at J, with 10 bases between. The CDR3 loop spans 14 amino acids. Germline V gives CDR1 ENHRY, CDR2 SYGVKD. CDR3 bases: TGTGCCATCAGTGAGTCGGCAAGTGAGGAGACCCAGTACTTC. This translates into CAISESASEETQYF.

This clonotype was seen more than once but under ten times. V and J are TRBV11-1 and TRBJ2-5, with D perhaps matching TRBD1 or TRBD2 (6 bases each). Germline V gives CDR1 SGHAT, CDR2 FQDESV (reference sequence). The CDR3 runs 16 residues. The V end was cut by 5 bases, the J end by 3 bases, with 19 bases between. CDR3 nucleotides: TGTGCCAGCAGCCTGCGTGGGAGGACAGCCAAAGAGACCCAGTACTTC. Protein sequence: CASSLRGRTAKETQYF.

This clonotype was counted between two and nine times. V gene TRBV5-6 combines with J gene TRBJ1-1, with no clear D. CDR1 is SGHDT and CDR2 is YYEEEE in the germline V gene. The ends were cut back, 2 bases at V and 1 base at J, with 15 bases in the middle. The CDR3 length is 16 residues. The CDR3 sequence: CASSFRSGPQNTEAFF. DNA of the CDR3: TGTGCCAGCAGCTTCCGGTCAGGACCGCAGAACACTGAAGCTTTCTTT.

This clonotype was recorded a few times. The CDR3 nucleotides read TGTGCCAGCAGCACCGTTACTAGCTCGTGGACTGAAGCTTTCTTT. It encodes CASSTVTSSWTEAFF. The J gene is TRBJ1-1, the V gene TRBV7-9; no clear D. Looked up from germline, CDR1 is SEHNR and CDR2 is FQNEAQ (reference sequence). Trimming cost V 5 bases and J 5 bases, with 18 bases left between them. The CDR3 is 15 residues long.

This clonotype was detected many times. This rearrangement joins TRBV7-2 to TRBJ2-5; no clear D. The V gene lost 1 base and the J gene lost 5 bases, with 8 bases spanning the gap. CDR3 length: 13 amino acids. Germline-derived CDR1 and CDR2 are SGHTA and FQGNSA. The CDR3 region is CASSLDVRETQYF. CDR3 sequence (DNA): TGTGCCAGCAGCTTAGACGTACGGGAGACCCAGTACTTC.

This chain uses TRBV12-5 with TRBJ1-5; TRBD1 might be the D (5 bases). The CDR3 covers 16 residues. The V end lost 0 bases, the J end lost 2 bases, and 11 bases lay between the germline ends. Per the germline V gene, CDR1 is LGHNT and CDR2 is FRNRAP. The CDR3 loop is CASGLVIGAGNQPQHF. CDR3 bases: TGTGCTAGTGGTTTGGTAATAGGGGCTGGCAATCAGCCCCAGCATTTT.

This sequence joins TRBV18 and TRBJ2-7; 9 bases line up with TRBD1. Germline trimming cut 2 bases from V and 5 bases from J; bases unmatched to any gene: 7. The length of the CDR3 is 15 residues. CDR1 and CDR2 from the germline V gene are KGHSH and LQKENI. The CDR3 protein is CASSPTSGQGNEQYV. The CDR3 DNA reads TGTGCCAGCTCACCAACTTCGGGACAGGGTAACGAGCAGTACGTC.

This clonotype was seen at least ten times. The genes are TRBV11-1 and TRBJ2-3; 9 nucleotides line up with TRBD1. V lost 4 bases to trimming and J lost 2 bases; unmatched junction nucleotides: 4. CDR3 size: 15 residues. Germline V gene data show CDR1 as SGHAT and CDR2 as FQDESV (reference sequence). Here the CDR3 reads CASSWDRANTDTQYF. The CDR3 coding sequence is TGTGCCAGCAGCTGGGACAGGGCCAACACAGATACGCAGTATTTT. Full variable domain (outside the CDR3, taken from reference TRBV11-1 and TRBJ2-3): EAEVAQSPRYKITEKSQAVAFWCDPISGHATLYWYRQILGQGPELLVQFQDESVVDDSQLPKDRFSAERLKGVDSTLKIQPAELGDSAMYLCASSWDRANTDTQYFGPGTRLTVL.

This clonotype was counted between two and nine times. The V call is TRBV29-1, the J call TRBJ1-4; TRBD1 might be the D (6 bases). The length of the CDR3 is 13 residues. Germline V gives CDR1 SQVTM, CDR2 ANQGSEA. V was cut by 7 bases and J by 10 bases, with 19 bases left in between. The CDR3 here is CSAWRGRGVKLFF. CDR3 DNA sequence: TGCAGCGCATGGCGGGGGCGCGGGGTAAAACTGTTTTTT. Full variable domain (remainder filled in from reference TRBV29-1 and TRBJ1-4): SAVISQKPSRDICQRGTSLTIQCQVDSQVTMMFWYRQQPGQSLTLIATANQGSEATYESGFVIDKFPISRPNLTFSTLTVSNMSPEDSSIYLCSAWRGRGVKLFFGSGTQLSVL.

CDR3 bases: TGCGCCAGCAGCCGGCAGGGTGGGACGGCTGGAAACACCATATATTTT. Translating it yields CASSRQGGTAGNTIYF. V and J are TRBV5-1 and TRBJ1-3; TRBD1 might be the D (5 bases). The CDR3 length is 16 residues. The V gene's germline CDR1 is SGHRS and CDR2 YFSETQ. V lost 4 bases to trimming and J lost 2 bases, with 16 bases between them.

The chain combines TRBV20-1 with TRBJ1-1; tentative D call: TRBD1 (5 bases). This CDR3 has 14 amino acids. Germline V gene lookup returns CDR1 DFQATT and CDR2 SNEGSKA (reference sequence). The ends were cut back, 1 base at V and 5 bases at J, with 14 bases in the middle. The chain's CDR3 is CSARVTGGTTEAFF. CDR3 bases: TGCAGTGCTAGAGTAACAGGAGGAACGACTGAAGCTTTCTTT.

This chain links TRBV7-9 with TRBJ2-3; perhaps D is TRBD1 or TRBD2 (5 bases each). The CDR3 totals 14 residues. Deletions cut 5 bases from V and 3 bases from J, with 12 bases between. Germline CDR1 and CDR2: SEHNR and FQNEAQ (reference sequence). CDR3 amino acids: CASSPHGGTDTQYF. The CDR3 DNA reads as TGTGCCAGCAGCCCACATGGGGGTACAGATACGCAGTATTTT.

This clonotype has a handful of counts. This chain uses TRBV29-1 with TRBJ2-2; weak D call: TRBD1 (6 bases). V was clipped by 3 bases and J by 3 bases, with 11 bases between them. The CDR3 totals 14 residues. Per germline, CDR1 SQVTM and CDR2 ANQGSEA. CDR3 in amino acids: CSVENRADTGELFF. The CDR3 DNA follows: TGCAGCGTTGAGAACAGGGCGGACACCGGGGAGCTGTTTTTT.

This rearrangement joins TRBV4-1 to TRBJ2-3, with D maybe TRBD2 (5 bases). Germline loops: CDR1 MGHRA, CDR2 YSYEKL. CDR3 length equals 16 residues. Trimming shortened V by 3 bases and J by 8 bases, and 21 bases separated the two germline ends. The CDR3 DNA is TGCGCCAGCAGCCAGAGGGCGGACTCTCCTCTGTCTACGCAGTATTTT. This sequence encodes CASSQRADSPLSTQYF.

The CDR3 here is CASSLVQQETQYF. The DNA for the CDR3 is TGCGCCAGCAGCCTCGTCCAACAAGAGACCCAGTACTTC. J is TRBJ2-5 and V is TRBV4-1; D unresolved. The V end lost 4 bases, the J end lost 2 bases, and 8 bases lay between the germline ends. The germline gives CDR1 MGHRA, CDR2 YSYEKL. This CDR3 is 13 amino acids long.

The V call is TRBV10-3, the J call TRBJ2-5, with D possibly being TRBD1 (5 bases). The length of the CDR3 is 14 residues. Germline V gives CDR1 ENHRY, CDR2 SYGVKD. Trimming left V 6 bases short and J 2 bases short, with 13 bases between. Here the CDR3 DNA reads TGTGCCATCAGCAGGGCGACCCTACAAGAGACCCAGTACTTC. This codes for CAISRATLQETQYF.

This clonotype was counted a few times. The chain couples TRBV12-3 or TRBV12-4 to TRBJ2-5, with 10 bases identical to TRBD2. This CDR3 spans 15 amino acids. The ends lost 7 bases at V and 3 bases at J; junction bases unmatched: 8. This chain's CDR3 is CASNVAGGGEETQYF. CDR3 nucleotides: TGTGCCAGCAATGTAGCGGGGGGAGGTGAAGAGACCCAGTACTTC.

On this clonotype itself: A single base separates this from a much larger clone, so it may be a read error. This sequence joins TRBV5-6 and TRBJ2-2; D assignment may be TRBD1 or TRBD2 (6 bases each). The ends were cut back, 2 bases at V and 5 bases at J, with 13 bases in the middle. The CDR3 is made up of 15 amino acids. Germline CDR1 and CDR2: SGHDT and YYEEEE. The CDR3 here is CASSLFEGGTGELFF. The CDR3 DNA sequence: TGTGCCAGCAGCTTATTCGAAGGGGGGACCGGGGAGCTGTTTTTT.

The V gene is TRBV10-3, the J gene TRBJ2-5; D unclear. The V end was cut by 6 bases, the J end by 4 bases, with 12 bases between. The CDR3 runs 13 residues. Looked up from germline, CDR1 is ENHRY and CDR2 is SYGVKD. The CDR3 is CAIRAQDPETQYF. DNA of the CDR3: TGTGCCATCAGGGCCCAGGATCCAGAGACCCAGTACTTC.